This T cell receptor beta chain was observed in a study of cytomegalovirus exposure and HLA in healthy donors. Notes on the study in general: Presence/absence analyses treated sequencing depth as roughly uniform across donors. In a later analysis, at a false discovery rate of 0.05, roughly 17,000 TCR beta sequences were associated with HLA alleles. Associated with cytomegalovirus, according to the listing, were some 180 TCR beta chains.

The PCR used 60 Vbeta and 13 Jbeta primers. Produced via immunoSEQ multiplex PCR; TCRdb's table is partial and in-frame only. The sample gives over 70,000 clones, roughly 78% of which show up once; nearly 2.5% is in the top ten. This clone was seen at least ten times. Its specificity is unknown. CDR3 length: 15 amino acids. Per germline, CDR1 ENHRY and CDR2 SYGVKD. Germline trimming cut 6 bases from V and 0 bases from J; bases unmatched to any gene: 1. This sequence originates from a male donor in good health and CMV-seropositive. The rearrangement links TRBV10-3 to TRBJ2-5, with 13 bases lining up with TRBD2. Input material: PBMCs. The CDR3, as DNA: TGTGCCATCAGCGGACTAGCGGGAGACCAAGAGACCCAGTACTTC. Protein sequence: CAISGLAGDQETQYF.